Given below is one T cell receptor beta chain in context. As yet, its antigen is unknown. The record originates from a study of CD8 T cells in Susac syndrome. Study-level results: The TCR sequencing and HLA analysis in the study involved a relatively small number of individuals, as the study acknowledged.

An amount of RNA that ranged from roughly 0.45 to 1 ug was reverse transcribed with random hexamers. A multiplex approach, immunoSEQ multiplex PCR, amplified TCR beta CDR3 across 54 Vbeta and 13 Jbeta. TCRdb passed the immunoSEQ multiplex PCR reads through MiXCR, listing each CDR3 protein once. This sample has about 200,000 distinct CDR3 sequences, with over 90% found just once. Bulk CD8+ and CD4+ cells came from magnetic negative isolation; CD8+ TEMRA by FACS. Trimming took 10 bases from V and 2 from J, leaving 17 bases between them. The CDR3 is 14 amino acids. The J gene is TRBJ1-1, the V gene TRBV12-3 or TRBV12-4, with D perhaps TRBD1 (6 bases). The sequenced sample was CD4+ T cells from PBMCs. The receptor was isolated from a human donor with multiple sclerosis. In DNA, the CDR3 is TGTGCCACCTCCTCGGACAGCACTAACACTGAAGCTTTCTTT. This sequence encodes CATSSDSTNTEAFF.